This TCR beta chain originates from a study of cytomegalovirus exposure and HLA in healthy donors. Germline V gene lookup returns CDR1 MDHEN and CDR2 SYDVKM. The CDR3 is 13 residues long. V gave up 5 bases and J gave up 5 bases, with 12 bases separating them. To note about this clone: Its antigen is unidentified.

The PCR employed 60 Vbeta primers together with 13 Jbeta primers. TCRdb's table, derived via immunoSEQ multiplex PCR, lists solely in-frame clones and lacks some. The sample spans about 140,000 clones; the ten largest clones claim 2% to 2.5%. Study-level points and caveats: In vitro checks showed that a few CMV-associated chains really do target CMV antigens. Across donors, sequencing depth was assumed by presence/absence analyses to be roughly uniform. In a later analysis, common viral pathogens appeared linked to several of the most significant clusters. Indistinguishability led to the exclusion of some V segments, TRBV6-2 and TRBV6-3 included.

This TCR was recovered from a woman under 30 in good health and CMV-seronegative. Specimen: PBMCs. This sequence joins TRBV28 and TRBJ1-2; D is ambiguous. CDR3 sequence (DNA): TGTGCCAGCAGTCCGCCACCGAGGTATGGCTACACCTTC. Its translation: CASSPPPRYGYTF.